This T cell receptor beta chain was sequenced in a study of identifying expanded T cells in peripheral blood. Broader study findings: Variance in clone template counts between approximately 2-week samples significantly increased with total template count across all healthy donors. Technical replicates showed around 1.1 changed clones; two weeks approximately 15; four weeks 19.

During the collection period, no donor immune events like infections were recorded. Germline V gives CDR1 DFQATT, CDR2 SNEGSKA (reference sequence). Losses at the gene ends were 4 bases for V and 5 bases for J; bases not matched to a gene: 2. The CDR3 contains 11 residues. Sequencing used immunoSEQ multiplex PCR; TCRdb keeps in-frame clones, though not all of them. The profile shows 85,000 to 100,000 clones, more than 70% of them singletons. Comments on this clone: Its target is not known.

Sequencing was carried out using blood. The receptor was isolated from a person between 18 and 69 years old in good health. The chain is built from TRBV20-1 and TRBJ2-7, with 7 bases aligning to TRBD1. The CDR3 here is CSATTGNEQYF. CDR3 bases: TGCAGTGCTACGACAGGGAACGAGCAGTACTTC.